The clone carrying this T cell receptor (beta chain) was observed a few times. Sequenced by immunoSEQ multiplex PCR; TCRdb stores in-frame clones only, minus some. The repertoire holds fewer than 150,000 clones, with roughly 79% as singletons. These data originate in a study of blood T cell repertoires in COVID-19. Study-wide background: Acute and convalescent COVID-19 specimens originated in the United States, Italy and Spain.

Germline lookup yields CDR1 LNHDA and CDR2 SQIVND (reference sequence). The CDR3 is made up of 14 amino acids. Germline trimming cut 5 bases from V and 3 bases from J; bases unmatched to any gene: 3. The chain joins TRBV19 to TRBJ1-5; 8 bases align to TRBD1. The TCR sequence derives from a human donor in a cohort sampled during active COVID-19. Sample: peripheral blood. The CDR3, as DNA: TGTGCCAGTAGTCTGGGACAGGACAATCAGCCCCAGCATTTT. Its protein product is CASSLGQDNQPQHF.